This T cell receptor (beta chain) was observed in a study of cytomegalovirus exposure and HLA in healthy donors. Turning to this clone: Its antigen is not identified.

PCR was performed using 60 Vbeta and 13 Jbeta primers. Repertoires were generated with immunoSEQ multiplex PCR, while TCRdb's copy carries only in-frame clones and drops some. The sample includes under 200,000 clones, approximately 82% of them seen just once. The length of the CDR3 is 10 residues. From germline, CDR1 is SEHNR and CDR2 FQNEAQ (reference sequence). Trimming pared 4 bases from V and 11 bases from J, leaving 6 bases between. Points from the study as a whole: Reported performance of the classifier showed diagnosis of cytomegalovirus status with high specificity and sensitivity.

V and J are TRBV7-9 and TRBJ2-1; perhaps TRBD1 as D (5 bases). Material: PBMCs. The receptor comes from a male donor in good health and CMV-seropositive. CDR3 sequence: CASSSGKQFF. The CDR3 DNA reads TGTGCCAGCAGCTCAGGGAAGCAGTTCTTC.